The rows below give T cell receptor beta chains drawn from one sample of a study of blood T cell repertoires in COVID-19. Profiling relied on immunoSEQ multiplex PCR, and the TCRdb table lists in-frame clones only, not all of them. The table includes approximately 200,000 clones, about 87% detected once. The specimen sequenced was peripheral blood. The source is a man aged 55 to 69 who had recovered from COVID-19. CDR3s leave out the opening cysteine and the closing phenylalanine or tryptophan. The order of the fields is J gene, clone size, CDR3 length, V gene, CDR3 protein. Rows give clone size only sometimes, using once, few, many, or a class for an expanded clone.

TRBJ1-5 | NA | 10 | TRBV7-2 | ASSNSNQPQH
TRBJ2-4 | NA | 12 | TRBV6-6 | ASRPTSGGNIQY
TRBJ2-3 | NA | 12 | TRBV10-3 | AISVVAGTDTQY
TRBJ1-5 | NA | 12 | TRBV5-1 | ASSQRGGNQPQH
TRBJ1-1 | once | 13 | TRBV7-3 | ASSSAGGLNTEAF
TRBJ2-5 | NA | 11 | TRBV6-6 | ASSYSQKETQY
TRBJ1-5 | NA | 11 | TRBV19 | AGQAYSNQPQH
TRBJ2-4 | NA | 15 | TRBV3-1/TRBV3-2 | ASSQDFGVLAKNIQY
TRBJ2-6 | NA | 14 | TRBV5-1 | ASSLVPGVGANVLT
TRBJ2-7 | NA | 13 | TRBV19 | ASSIRLGQMYEQY
TRBJ2-1 | NA | 10 | TRBV18 | ASSPRVDEQF
TRBJ1-2 | NA | 11 | TRBV19 | ASKKDTAYGYT
TRBJ1-2 | once | 11 | TRBV28 | ASGTAPNYGYT
TRBJ2-3 | NA | 15 | TRBV9 | ASSPRGAGGLTDTQY
TRBJ1-2 | NA | 13 | TRBV7-3 | ASSFSPDANYGYT
TRBJ2-7 | NA | 11 | TRBV18 | ASLRDLSYEQY